The rows below give T cell receptor beta chains drawn from one sample of a study of response to subunit inactivated influenza vaccine. From the RT-PCR reads, TCRdb called clonotypes with MiXCR, one entry per CDR3 protein. Here the sample spans a few hundred thousand distinct CDR3 sequences, approximately 14% being singletons. Source: PBMCs from blood, taken roughly 12 days after vaccination. Source of these receptors: a man aged 50-59 years who received an inactivated influenza vaccine. The CDR3 runs from the conserved cysteine through the conserved F or W. Each record gives: D gene, clone size, V gene, J gene, CDR3 DNA, CDR3 protein. D genes are given only for firm matches. A row's size may be missing; if present it is once, few, many or a size class.

TRBD1	NA	TRBV5-1	TRBJ2-7	TGCGCCAGCAGCTCATCGGGACAGGGCTACGAGCAGTACTTC	CASSSSGQGYEQYF
NA	many	TRBV12-3/TRBV12-4	TRBJ1-3	TGTGCCAGCAGTTTGTCGGGGGGCTTAATTGGAAACACCATATATTTT	CASSLSGGLIGNTIYF
TRBD1	few	TRBV18	TRBJ2-5	TGTGCCAGCTCACCCCAATACAGGGGGCAAGAGACCCAGTACTTC	CASSPQYRGQETQYF
TRBD2	many	TRBV29-1	TRBJ2-5	TGCAGCGTTGATGGTCTAGCGGGAGGAGTGTACCAAGAGACCCAGTACTTC	CSVDGLAGGVYQETQYF
TRBD2	NA	TRBV19	TRBJ2-3	TGTGCCAGTAGTCCCCAAGCGGGGGGACCAGGAGATACGCAGTATTTT	CASSPQAGGPGDTQYF
TRBD2	NA	TRBV11-2	TRBJ2-2	TGTGCCAGCAGCTTAAAGTGGGGACTAGCGGGAACGAACACCGGGGAGCTGTTTTTT	CASSLKWGLAGTNTGELFF
NA	NA	TRBV20-1	TRBJ1-2	TGCAGTGCTAGTCACGCCCGGAGGAACTATGGCTACACCTTC	CSASHARRNYGYTF
NA	few	TRBV5-1	TRBJ1-4	TGCGCCAGCAGCCACCTAGGACAGCTTGCAACTAATGAAAAACTGTTTTTT	CASSHLGQLATNEKLFF
NA	many	TRBV7-9	TRBJ1-3	TGTGCCAGCAGCCAAAATTATGGAAACACCATATATTTT	CASSQNYGNTIYF
NA	once	TRBV5-1	TRBJ1-3	TGCGCCAGCAGCTGGGGGGATCGGGACCCTGGAAACACCATATATTTT	CASSWGDRDPGNTIYF
NA	NA	TRBV5-1	TRBJ2-5	TGCGCCAGCAGCTTGGCCGGAACCGCCCCGGGGGAGACCCAGTACTTC	CASSLAGTAPGETQYF
NA	NA	TRBV19	TRBJ2-5	TGTGCCAGTAGTATTTCATATCGGCACCAAGAGACCCAGTACTTC	CASSISYRHQETQYF
NA	many	TRBV10-1	TRBJ2-5	TGCGCCAGCAGCAGGGATCTCCAAGAGACCCAGTACTTC	CASSRDLQETQYF
NA	NA	TRBV15	TRBJ1-5	TGTGCCACCAGCAGAGATCGGGGCGGTTGGCCCCAGCATTTT	CATSRDRGGWPQHF
TRBD1	many	TRBV11-2	TRBJ2-6	TGTGCCAGCAGCGAGGGGACAGATGGAGCCAACGTCCTGACTTTC	CASSEGTDGANVLTF
TRBD1	NA	TRBV5-5	TRBJ2-1	TGTGCCAGCAGCTTAAGGGGGCAGGATTACAATGAGCAGTTCTTC	CASSLRGQDYNEQFF
TRBD2	few	TRBV4-3	TRBJ2-3	TGCGCCAGCAGCCAAGTCAGCGGGGCTCGCACAGATACGCAGTATTTT	CASSQVSGARTDTQYF
NA	few	TRBV7-8	TRBJ2-3	TGTGCCAGCAGCTTACAAAACACCGGGACTTCCGGGCAAGATACGCAGTATTTT	CASSLQNTGTSGQDTQYF
TRBD1	few	TRBV9	TRBJ2-1	TGTGCCAGCAGCGTAGAAGTTAGGGGGCTGGGTAATGAGCAGTTCTTC	CASSVEVRGLGNEQFF
TRBD1	NA	TRBV6-2/TRBV6-3	TRBJ2-3	TGTGCCAGCAGTTACTCGAGGACAGGGATCACTGATGCGCAGTATTTT	CASSYSRTGITDAQYF
NA	NA	TRBV2	TRBJ2-3	TGTGCCAGCAATGACCTGGTTACGATGCAAGATACGCAGTATTTT	CASNDLVTMQDTQYF
TRBD2	few	TRBV5-1	TRBJ2-7	TGCGCCAGCAGCATCACTAGCGGGGTAGGGAACGAGCAGTACTTC	CASSITSGVGNEQYF
NA	few	TRBV5-5	TRBJ2-7	TGTGCCAGCAGCTTGAGACAGGCCTACGAGCAGTACTTC	CASSLRQAYEQYF
TRBD1	many	TRBV20-1	TRBJ2-7	TGCAGTGCTAGATCCCCTCAGGGGGCGTACGAGCAGTACTTC	CSARSPQGAYEQYF
TRBD2	few	TRBV7-8	TRBJ2-1	TGTGCCAGCAGCTTAGCCTCCTTGCTAGCGGATATCGACTACAATGAGCAGTTCTTC	CASSLASLLADIDYNEQFF
NA	NA	TRBV27	TRBJ1-5	TGTGCCAGCAGTTCGGTCCGAGCCAATCAGCCCCAGCATTTT	CASSSVRANQPQHF
NA	NA	TRBV14	TRBJ2-1	TGTGCCAGCAAAGGGGAAGCGGGTGACTACAATGAGCAGTTCTTC	CASKGEAGDYNEQFF
TRBD2	once	TRBV2	TRBJ2-5	TGTGCCAGCAGTCCGAGGGGACTAGCGGGCCGTGGGACCCAGTACTTC	CASSPRGLAGRGTQYF
NA	few	TRBV5-1	TRBJ2-1	TGCGCCAGCAGCCTGGGCCCGGCGGATGAGCAGTTCTTC	CASSLGPADEQFF
NA	few	TRBV12-3/TRBV12-4	TRBJ2-1	TGTGCCAGCACTTCGGGTAATAAGCAGTTCTTC	CASTSGNKQFF
TRBD2	few	TRBV4-2	TRBJ2-1	TGTGCCAGCAGCCAAGATTATACTAGCGGGAAGAACAATGAGCAGTTCTTC	CASSQDYTSGKNNEQFF
NA	few	TRBV12-3/TRBV12-4	TRBJ1-2	TGTGCCAGCAGCTCCACCCCGACAAACTATGGCTACACCTTC	CASSSTPTNYGYTF
NA	NA	TRBV5-1	TRBJ2-1	TGCGCCAGCAGCTTGGATGACTTTGCTTGGCAGTTCTTC	CASSLDDFAWQFF
TRBD1	NA	TRBV20-1	TRBJ2-5	TGCAGTGCTAGAGGGGACAGGGGGCGTCAAGAGACCCAGTACTTC	CSARGDRGRQETQYF
TRBD1	NA	TRBV20-1	TRBJ1-1	TGCAGTGCTAGGGCAGGGGGCGCGTCTGAAGCTTTCTTT	CSARAGGASEAFF
NA	few	TRBV30	TRBJ1-2	TGTGCCTGGACTCCACCGGGGCGCTTCAGTTCGAGGGGCTACACCTTC	CAWTPPGRFSSRGYTF
NA	few	TRBV6-2/TRBV6-3	TRBJ2-3	TGTGCCAGCAGTTTTCTACCTCCAATGCCCACAGATACGCAGTATTTT	CASSFLPPMPTDTQYF
TRBD1	NA	TRBV2	TRBJ2-2	TGTGCCGGGGGACAGGGCGTCTCCGGGGAGCTGTTTTTT	CAGGQGVSGELFF
NA	many	TRBV6-6	TRBJ2-1	TGTGCCAGCAGCCTAGGCACCAATGAGCAGTTCTTC	CASSLGTNEQFF
TRBD2	many	TRBV6-2/TRBV6-3	TRBJ2-2	TGTGCCAGCAGGCCTAGCGGGAGGAAAGCCACCGGGGAGCTGTTTTTT	CASRPSGRKATGELFF
TRBD1	few	TRBV24-1	TRBJ2-7	TGTGCCACCAGTGACACCCGGGACAGGGCGTTCTACGAGCAGTACTTC	CATSDTRDRAFYEQYF
NA	few	TRBV14	TRBJ1-1	TGTGCCAGCAGCCAAGTGGGTAAGAACACTGAAGCTTTCTTT	CASSQVGKNTEAFF
TRBD2	few	TRBV15	TRBJ2-7	TGTGCCACCACCCTGATACTAGCGGGAAGCTCCTACGAGCAGTACTTC	CATTLILAGSSYEQYF
NA	few	TRBV6-5	TRBJ1-1	TGTGCCAGCAATGGCGAGGGCACTGAAGCTTTCTTT	CASNGEGTEAFF
NA	NA	TRBV7-9	TRBJ1-2	TGTGCCAGCAGCCACGGACTAAAGGGCTACACCTTC	CASSHGLKGYTF
NA	NA	TRBV6-5	TRBJ1-2	TGTGCCAGCAGTAACGGACAGAACTATGGCTACACCTTC	CASSNGQNYGYTF
NA	few	TRBV20-1	TRBJ1-5	TGCAGTGCTAGATGGGCCGGTAATCAGCCCCAGCATTTT	CSARWAGNQPQHF